This TCR beta chain was sequenced during a study of blood T cell repertoires in COVID-19. The CDR3 length is 15 residues. The germline CDR1 and CDR2 sequences are MNHNY and SVGAGI (reference sequence). Trimming left V 7 bases short and J 2 bases short, with 15 bases between. Authors' data handling: For nucleated cells, counts were estimated from reference gene primer amplification. The assay was immunoSEQ multiplex PCR, and TCRdb's table has in-frame clones only and misses some. V and J calls and clone size come straight from that table; D and trimming were deduced from the DNA. In the table there are about 400,000 clones, about 90% of which are singletons.

The chain has TRBV6-6 and TRBJ1-5; D remains unclear. The source of this sequence is a man aged 35-49 years with acute or convalescent COVID-19. Sequencing was carried out using peripheral blood. In nucleotides, the CDR3 is TGTGCCAGCAAACCGGGGAGAGGCGGCAATCAGCCCCAGCATTTT. This sequence encodes CASKPGRGGNQPQHF.